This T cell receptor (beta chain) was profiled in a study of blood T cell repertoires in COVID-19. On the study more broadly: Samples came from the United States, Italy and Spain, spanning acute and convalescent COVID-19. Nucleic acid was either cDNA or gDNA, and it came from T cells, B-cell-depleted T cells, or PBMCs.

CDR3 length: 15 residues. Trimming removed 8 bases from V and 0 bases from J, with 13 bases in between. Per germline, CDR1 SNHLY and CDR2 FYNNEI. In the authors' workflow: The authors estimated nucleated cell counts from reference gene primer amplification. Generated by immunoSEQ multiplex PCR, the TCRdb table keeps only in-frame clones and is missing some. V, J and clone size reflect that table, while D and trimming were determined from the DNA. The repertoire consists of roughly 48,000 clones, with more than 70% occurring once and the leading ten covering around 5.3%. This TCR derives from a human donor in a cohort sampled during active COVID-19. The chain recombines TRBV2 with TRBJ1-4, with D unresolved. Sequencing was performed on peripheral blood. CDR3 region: CASSTRAATNEKLFF. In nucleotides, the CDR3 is TGTGCCAGCTCCACCCGAGCCGCAACTAATGAAAAACTGTTTTTT.